This is a list of T cell receptor beta chains from one sample in a study of T-cell reconstitution after alpha-beta-depleted transplantation in children. TCRdb reanalysed the PCR reads using MiXCR and keeps one entry per CDR3 protein. The data contain about 980,000 distinct CDR3 sequences, about 26% of them singletons. Sequencing was performed on PBMCs, mostly from graft donor cells, taken 360 days after TCRalphabeta/CD19-depleted stem cell transplant. The receptors here all came from a boy in the first two years of life who had a stem cell transplant for SCID, so the T cells may come from the graft donor. The CDR3 runs from the conserved cysteine through the conserved F or W. A D gene is named only where the DNA matches it firmly. Size is stated for part of the rows, as once, few or many counts, or as a class when the clone is expanded.

>12|TRBV14|few|TRBJ2-7|NA
CASSPLFGEPYF
TGTGCCAGCAGCCCCCTGTTTGGAGAACCGTACTTC
>18|TRBV7-3|NA|TRBJ2-2|NA
CASSLGASAKGDTGELFF
TGTGCCAGCAGCTTAGGAGCTAGCGCAAAAGGGGACACCGGGGAGCTGTTTTTT
>14|TRBV29-1|NA|TRBJ1-4|NA
CSIVRSATNEKLFF
TGCAGCATAGTTAGATCTGCAACTAATGAAAAACTGTTTTTT
>12|TRBV20-1|few|TRBJ2-7|NA
CSARETSLEQYF
TGCAGTGCTAGAGAGACCTCCCTGGAGCAGTACTTC
>14|TRBV18|few|TRBJ2-5|NA
CASSLLEATETQYF
TGTGCCAGCTCCCTACTCGAGGCTACGGAGACCCAGTACTTC
>12|TRBV6-5|NA|TRBJ1-1|NA
CASSYTGGQAFF
TGTGCCAGCAGTTACACGGGCGGGCAAGCTTTCTTT
>13|TRBV5-5|NA|TRBJ2-2|NA
CASSLEDPGELFF
TGTGCCAGCAGCTTGGAGGATCCCGGGGAGCTGTTTTTT
>16|TRBV28|NA|TRBJ2-5|NA
CASSLGPIPSGETQYF
TGTGCCAGCAGTTTAGGCCCCATCCCTAGTGGTGAGACCCAGTACTTC
>13|TRBV24-1|NA|TRBJ2-5|NA
CATRAPGRETQYF
TGTGCCACCAGAGCCCCGGGACGAGAGACCCAGTACTTC
>14|TRBV6-1|NA|TRBJ2-5|NA
CASSEQGTGETQYF
TGTGCCAGCAGTGAGCAGGGTACGGGAGAGACCCAGTACTTC
>16|TRBV2|few|TRBJ2-3|NA
CASSAAGQTSTDTQYF
TGTGCCAGCAGTGCGGCGGGACAGACTAGCACAGATACGCAGTATTTT
>18|TRBV11-2|NA|TRBJ2-2|NA
CASSLWHGWQGRAGELFF
TGTGCCAGCAGCTTATGGCACGGTTGGCAGGGTAGGGCCGGGGAGCTGTTTTTT
>18|TRBV7-2|NA|TRBJ1-6|NA
CASSLAMRTGTGNSPLHF
TGTGCCAGCAGCCTAGCTATGAGAACAGGGACGGGCAATTCACCCCTCCACTTT
>14|TRBV19|NA|TRBJ2-2|NA
CASSGDSYTGELFF
TGTGCCAGTAGCGGCGACAGTTACACCGGGGAGCTGTTTTTT
>14|TRBV12-3/TRBV12-4|NA|TRBJ2-7|NA
CATRSGLNSYEQYF
TGTGCCACGAGGTCAGGGCTCAACTCCTACGAGCAGTACTTC
>13|TRBV3-1|NA|TRBJ2-7|NA
CASSQDGGLEQYF
TGTGCCAGCAGCCAAGATGGGGGACTCGAGCAGTACTTC
>13|TRBV20-1|few|TRBJ1-2|NA
CSARGGLSQGYTF
TGCAGTGCTAGAGGGGGTCTCTCTCAGGGCTACACCTTC
>11|TRBV12-3/TRBV12-4|few|TRBJ2-1|NA
CASSLQSGVFF
TGTGCCAGCAGTTTACAAAGCGGTGTGTTCTTC
>13|TRBV2|many|TRBJ2-1|NA
CASSEYLGRDQFF
TGTGCCAGCAGTGAATACCTTGGTAGGGATCAGTTCTTC
>15|TRBV19|NA|TRBJ1-1|NA
CASTVTTGYGTEAFF
TGTGCCAGTACCGTTACGACCGGCTATGGCACTGAAGCTTTCTTT
>17|TRBV3-1|NA|TRBJ2-5|NA
CASSQVFVGLTQETQYF
TGTGCCAGCAGCCAAGTTTTTGTGGGGCTTACACAAGAGACCCAGTACTTC
>12|TRBV29-1|few|TRBJ2-7|NA
CSGVGPAGEQYF
TGCAGCGGCGTTGGCCCCGCGGGTGAGCAGTACTTC
>16|TRBV12-3/TRBV12-4|few|TRBJ1-5|NA
CASSFVGGRINQPQHF
TGTGCCAGCAGTTTTGTCGGAGGGAGGATCAATCAGCCCCAGCATTTT
>16|TRBV15|NA|TRBJ2-2|NA
CATSRDGDINTGELFF
TGTGCCACCAGCAGAGATGGGGATATAAACACCGGGGAGCTGTTTTTT
>14|TRBV19|once|TRBJ2-7|NA
CASRPRSQWDEQYF
TGTGCCAGTAGACCCCGGAGCCAATGGGACGAGCAGTACTTC
>16|TRBV6-1|NA|TRBJ2-1|NA
CASSNQPLASYNEQFF
TGTGCCAGCAGCAATCAACCACTAGCAAGTTACAATGAGCAGTTCTTC
>15|TRBV5-6|few|TRBJ1-1|NA
CASSLSPGLNTEAFF
TGTGCCAGCAGCTTGTCTCCGGGGCTGAACACTGAAGCTTTCTTT
>15|TRBV28|NA|TRBJ2-3|NA
CASRLGLGWADTQYF
TGTGCCAGCAGGCTGGGTTTAGGGTGGGCAGATACGCAGTATTTT
>11|TRBV2|NA|TRBJ2-7|NA
CASEISYEQYF
TGTGCCAGCGAAATCTCCTACGAGCAGTACTTC
>15|TRBV2|NA|TRBJ2-3|TRBD2
CASRRERGSTDTQYF
TGTGCCAGCCGGCGCGAGCGGGGAAGCACAGATACGCAGTATTTT
>15|TRBV12-3/TRBV12-4|NA|TRBJ1-4|TRBD1
CASSWSRQGYEKLFF
TGTGCCAGCAGTTGGTCCCGACAGGGCTATGAAAAACTGTTTTTT
>16|TRBV10-2|few|TRBJ2-3|NA
CASSESAGRGTDTQYF
TGCGCCAGCAGTGAGTCAGCAGGGAGAGGCACAGATACGCAGTATTTT
>15|TRBV5-1|NA|TRBJ1-4|TRBD1
CASSLQGASNEKLFF
TGCGCCAGCAGCTTACAGGGGGCGTCGAATGAAAAACTGTTTTTT
>18|TRBV7-8|NA|TRBJ2-7|NA
CASSLNVGVYRENNEQYF
TGTGCCAGCAGCTTAAACGTAGGAGTATACAGGGAAAACAACGAGCAGTACTTC
>15|TRBV5-1|NA|TRBJ2-2|NA
CASSLDAGHTGELFF
TGCGCCAGCAGCTTGGATGCGGGGCACACCGGGGAGCTGTTTTTT
>15|TRBV7-6|few|TRBJ2-5|TRBD2
CASSLFAGGEETQYF
TGTGCCAGCAGCCTATTCGCGGGGGGCGAAGAGACCCAGTACTTC
>16|TRBV5-5|NA|TRBJ2-1|TRBD2
CASSLYRGGINNEQFF
TGTGCCAGCAGCTTGTATCGGGGGGGGATCAACAATGAGCAGTTCTTC
>13|TRBV28|many|TRBJ2-4|NA
CATVELAKNIQYF
TGTGCCACCGTAGAATTAGCCAAAAACATTCAGTACTTC
>17|TRBV20-1|few|TRBJ2-1|NA
CSASGLGWRGDYNEQFF
TGCAGTGCTAGTGGGCTGGGGTGGAGGGGGGATTACAATGAGCAGTTCTTC
>13|TRBV7-6|NA|TRBJ1-1|NA
CASSLQSKTEAFF
TGTGCCAGCAGCCTACAATCCAAAACTGAAGCTTTCTTT
>15|TRBV7-8|NA|TRBJ1-5|NA
CASSLAASERWPQHF
TGTGCCAGCAGCTTAGCGGCCAGTGAGAGGTGGCCCCAGCATTTT
>16|TRBV11-2|many|TRBJ1-6|NA
CASSLEPWWSNSPLHF
TGTGCCAGCAGCTTAGAACCCTGGTGGAGTAATTCACCCCTCCACTTT
>11|TRBV12-3/TRBV12-4|NA|TRBJ2-2|NA
CASTSGGRLFF
TGTGCCAGCACTTCAGGGGGGAGGTTGTTTTTT
>16|TRBV27|NA|TRBJ2-3|NA
CASSLSSGLSTDTQYF
TGTGCCAGCAGTTTATCTTCCGGGTTAAGCACAGATACGCAGTATTTT
>14|TRBV24-1|many|TRBJ1-1|TRBD1
CATRAGTGYTEAFF
TGTGCCACCAGAGCCGGGACAGGGTATACTGAAGCTTTCTTT
>13|TRBV5-6|many|TRBJ2-5|TRBD1
CASTRTGMATQYF
TGTGCCAGCACCCGGACAGGGATGGCTACCCAGTACTTC
>17|TRBV27|NA|TRBJ2-3|NA
CASSGGTGTLSTDTQYF
TGTGCCAGCAGTGGGGGAACCGGGACACTCAGCACAGATACGCAGTATTTT
>14|TRBV12-3/TRBV12-4|NA|TRBJ2-3|NA
CASRFQDRTDTQYF
TGTGCCAGCAGGTTTCAAGATCGCACAGATACGCAGTATTTT
>18|TRBV10-3|NA|TRBJ2-2|TRBD1
CAIRGTGGKGQNTGELFF
TGTGCCATCAGAGGGACAGGGGGCAAGGGACAAAACACCGGGGAGCTGTTTTTT
>14|TRBV5-1|NA|TRBJ1-4|NA
CASRAGPSNEKLFF
TGCGCCAGCAGGGCCGGACCCTCTAATGAAAAACTGTTTTTT
>18|TRBV4-1|NA|TRBJ2-3|TRBD1
CASSQDGKGAYWTDTQYF
TGCGCCAGCAGCCAAGATGGCAAGGGGGCGTATTGGACAGATACGCAGTATTTT
>18|TRBV28|few|TRBJ2-4|NA
CASSLLGPRISPKNIQYF
TGTGCCAGCAGTTTATTAGGTCCGAGGATATCGCCCAAAAACATTCAGTACTTC
>15|TRBV7-9|NA|TRBJ2-7|NA
CASSLDPPGDYEQYF
TGTGCCAGCAGCTTAGATCCACCGGGGGACTACGAGCAGTACTTC
>13|TRBV28|many|TRBJ1-1|NA
CASSTSPNTEAFF
TGTGCCAGCAGTACATCTCCGAACACTGAAGCTTTCTTT
>16|TRBV2|NA|TRBJ1-1|TRBD1
CASSEQGAGWNTEAFF
TGTGCCAGCAGTGAACAGGGGGCCGGATGGAACACTGAAGCTTTCTTT
>16|TRBV2|many|TRBJ2-3|NA
CASSDIGRGRTDTQYF
TGTGCCAGCAGTGATATCGGGCGGGGCCGCACAGATACGCAGTATTTT
>15|TRBV4-3|few|TRBJ2-5|TRBD1
CASSQDLGGRETQYF
TGCGCCAGCAGCCAAGATTTAGGGGGCCGGGAGACCCAGTACTTC
>16|TRBV4-1|NA|TRBJ2-3|TRBD1
CASSPLGTGPTDTQYF
TGCGCCAGCAGCCCCTTAGGGACAGGCCCCACGGATACGCAGTATTTT
>17|TRBV5-1|NA|TRBJ2-3|TRBD2
CASSLTQRGGSTDTQYF
TGCGCCAGCAGCCTGACCCAGCGGGGAGGGTCCACAGATACGCAGTATTTT